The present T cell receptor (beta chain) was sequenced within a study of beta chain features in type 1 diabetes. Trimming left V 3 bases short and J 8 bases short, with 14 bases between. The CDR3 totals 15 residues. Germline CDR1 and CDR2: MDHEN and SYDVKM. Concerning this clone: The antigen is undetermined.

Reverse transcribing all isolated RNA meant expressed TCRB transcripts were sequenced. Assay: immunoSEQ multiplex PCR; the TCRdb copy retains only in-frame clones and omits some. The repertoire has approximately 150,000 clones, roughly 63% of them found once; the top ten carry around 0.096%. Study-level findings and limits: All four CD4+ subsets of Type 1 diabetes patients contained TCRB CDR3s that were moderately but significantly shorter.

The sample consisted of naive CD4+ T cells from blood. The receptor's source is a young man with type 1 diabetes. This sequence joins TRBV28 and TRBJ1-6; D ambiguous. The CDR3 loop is CASSFSPHRDSPLHF. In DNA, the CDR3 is TGTGCCAGCAGTTTTTCTCCCCATAGGGATTCACCCCTCCACTTT.